The sequence of this T cell receptor beta chain was determined in a study of T-cell reconstitution after alpha-beta-depleted transplantation in children (TCRdb year 2016). Study-wide context: Using TCR repertoire profiling, the study quantitatively followed how T-cell immune reconstitution unfolded in children after TCRalphabeta/CD19-depleted allogeneic hematopoietic cell transplantation.

This clonotype was counted a few times. The antigen this receptor binds is unknown. Per-nucleotide qualities are absent, and no much larger clonotype sits a single base away. V and J are trimmed by 6 bases and 2 bases, and the gene matches miss 7 bases of the junction. From cysteine to phenylalanine, the CDR3 is 14 amino acids long. Only the CDR3 DNA stays, 42 bases, in frame from base 1. CDR1 and CDR2 are read off the germline V gene as SQVTM and ANQGSEA. Library prep was done by PCR. The sample was run on an Illumina HiSeq 2500. Molecular barcoding was employed in the preparation of TCR libraries, with unique molecular identifiers being used to normalize TCRbeta repertoire quantification. TCRdb handled the public reads itself, with Q25 trimming in fastp and clone calling in MiXCR, and kept productive beta chains. CDR3 protein sequences are deduplicated, and each keeps its most common genes and DNA. The table for this sample lists 380,000 or so distinct CDR3 sequences; 13% of them were counted only once. About 4.5% of the sample is taken by the ten largest.

Specimen: PBMCs, collected from the stem cell graft. This TCR was recovered from a human donor who donated a stem cell graft to a child with Fanconi anemia. The receptor chain draws on TRBV29-1 and TRBJ1-5, with 7 bases matching TRBD1. The CDR3 protein: CSVRGGSGNQPQHF. DNA sequence: TGCAGCGTGCGAGGGGGCAGCGGCAATCAGCCCCAGCATTTT.